These 20 T cell receptor beta chains share one sample of origin, sequenced in a study of T-cell memory formation after mild COVID-19. From the 5' RACE reads, TCRdb called clonotypes with MiXCR, one entry per CDR3 protein. The table lists around 300,000 distinct CDR3 sequences, around 8% of them singletons. Specimen: PBMCs or a T cell subset sorted from them (not recorded which). Receptors originate from a man aged 18 to 30 who had mild COVID-19 (a few samples of this study predate the infection). Cell type and time point are not known.

In this sample, this clonotype turned up a few times. This chain connects TRBV20-1 to TRBJ2-2; the D is unclear. In germline, CDR1 is DFQATT, CDR2 SNEGSKA (reference sequence). CDR3 length: 16 residues. V was cut by 0 bases and J by 2 bases, with 13 bases left in between. The CDR3 DNA reads as TGCAGTGCTAGAGATTCTAGGGCCCAAAACACCGGGGAGCTGTTTTTT. This translates into CSARDSRAQNTGELFF.

The rearrangement joins TRBV20-1 to TRBJ1-1; 7 bases are a match to TRBD1. The CDR3 contains 13 residues. The germline V gene encodes CDR1 DFQATT and CDR2 SNEGSKA (reference sequence). Trimming took 8 bases from V and 3 from J; bases not matched to a gene: 9. CDR3 amino acids: CSTNRGGYTEAFF. In nucleotides, the CDR3 is TGCAGTACGAACAGGGGTGGGTACACTGAAGCTTTCTTT.

There are a few counts of this clonotype. The rearrangement links TRBV9 to TRBJ2-3, with D tentatively TRBD1 (5 bases). Germline-derived CDR1 and CDR2 are SGDLS and YYNGEE. V was shortened by 0 bases and J by 6 bases, with 11 bases between the two germline ends. CDR3 length: 14 residues. The CDR3 protein is CASSVGQFRDTQYF. The CDR3, as DNA: TGTGCCAGCAGCGTAGGACAGTTCCGGGATACGCAGTATTTT.

This chain connects TRBV7-9 to TRBJ1-2; 9 bases agree with TRBD1. The CDR3 is 14 residues long. V dropped 4 bases and J dropped 4; count of bases not matched to a gene: 4. Germline V gene sequence: CDR1 SEHNR, CDR2 FQNEAQ (reference sequence). Here the CDR3 reads CASSSGTGPYGYTF. The CDR3 DNA sequence: TGTGCCAGCAGCTCCGGGACAGGGCCCTATGGCTACACCTTC.

This clonotype has just a few counts. The rearrangement links TRBV4-3 to TRBJ2-7; no clear D. CDR1 LGHNA and CDR2 YSLEER come from the germline V gene. The CDR3 runs to 14 residues. V lost 0 bases, J lost 3 bases, and 9 bases lay in between. The CDR3 here is CASSQDRRSYEQYF. In DNA, the CDR3 is TGCGCCAGCAGCCAAGATCGACGAAGCTACGAGCAGTACTTC.

V is TRBV5-1 and J is TRBJ1-6; 9 bases map to TRBD1. Trimming cost V 6 bases and J 3 bases; bases outside gene matches: 13. CDR3 length equals 18 residues. The germline CDR1 and CDR2 sequences are SGHRS and YFSETQ. DNA for the CDR3: TGCGCCAGCACCTTCGGACAGGGGAGACCTCTCTATAATTCACCCCTCCACTTT. Protein sequence: CASTFGQGRPLYNSPLHF.

The rearrangement joins TRBV5-4 to TRBJ2-1, with a possible D match to TRBD2 (7 bases). The CDR3 is 15 amino acids. V dropped 4 bases and J dropped 10 bases, with 21 bases sitting between them. CDR1 and CDR2 from the germline V gene are SGHNT and YYREEE (reference sequence). CDR3 nucleotide sequence: TGTGCCAGCAGCCCTGGGGGGGGCGTCAGTCGGGAGCAGTTCTTC. It is translated as CASSPGGGVSREQFF.

The chain is built from TRBV9 and TRBJ2-3; either TRBD1 or TRBD2 may supply D (5 bases each). V was clipped by 1 base and J by 5 bases, with 14 bases between them. Germline V gives CDR1 SGDLS, CDR2 YYNGEE. This CDR3 is built from 15 residues. CDR3 region: CASSVQSGGIDTQYF. For the CDR3, the DNA is TGTGCCAGCAGCGTACAGAGTGGGGGAATAGATACGCAGTATTTT.

CDR3: CASIGSGPEAFF. The CDR3 DNA is TGTGCCAGCATAGGATCGGGGCCCGAAGCTTTCTTT. The chain recombines TRBV25-1 with TRBJ1-1; TRBD1 is a possible D gene (5 bases). The CDR3 consists of 12 residues. CDR1 and CDR2 (germline): MGHDK, SYGVNS. The V gene lost 7 bases and the J gene lost 8 bases, with 14 bases spanning the gap. Looking up the rest from reference TRBV25-1 and TRBJ1-1 gives the full variable domain: EADIYQTPRYLVIGTGKKITLECSQTMGHDKMYWYQQDPGMELHLIHYSYGVNSTEKGDLSSESTVSRIRTEHFPLTLESARPSHTSQYLCASIGSGPEAFFGQGTRLTVV.

The rearrangement uses TRBV12-3 or TRBV12-4 and TRBJ2-5, with D unresolved. The CDR3 loop spans 12 amino acids. With 4 bases removed from V and 4 bases from J, the gap between germline ends came to 7 bases. This chain's CDR3 is CASSYDGETQYF. In nucleotides, the CDR3 is TGTGCCAGCAGTTACGACGGAGAGACCCAGTACTTC.

This clonotype was picked up a small number of times. The rearrangement uses TRBV9 and TRBJ2-2; D not resolved. This CDR3 has 16 residues. The V gene lost 0 bases and the J gene lost 4 bases, with 13 bases spanning the gap. Germline CDR1 SGDLS, CDR2 YYNGEE. CDR3 loop: CASSVEGSGSTGELFF. The CDR3 nucleotides are TGTGCCAGCAGCGTAGAGGGTTCAGGATCCACCGGGGAGCTGTTTTTT.

This clonotype was observed a handful of times. V is TRBV27 and J is TRBJ1-1; D is perhaps TRBD1 (6 bases). V shed 7 bases and J shed 0 bases, with 12 bases lying between them. Germline CDR1 MNHEY, CDR2 SMNVEV (reference sequence). The CDR3 has 14 amino acids. CDR3 in DNA: TGTGCCAGCATGAGGGGGACCATGAACACTGAAGCTTTCTTT. It encodes CASMRGTMNTEAFF.

The chain combines TRBV5-1 with TRBJ1-1; TRBD1 is a possible D gene (5 bases). Germline CDR1 SGHRS, CDR2 YFSETQ. V lost 0 bases and J lost 6, with 9 bases in between. The CDR3 runs 13 residues. The CDR3: CASSLVPGAEAFF. The CDR3 region has the DNA TGCGCCAGCAGCTTGGTTCCGGGGGCTGAAGCTTTCTTT.

The V call is TRBV9, the J call TRBJ1-2, with D possibly TRBD1 on 5 matching bases. The V end was cut by 0 bases, the J end by 4 bases, with 13 bases between. Germline assignment: CDR1 SGDLS and CDR2 YYNGEE. The CDR3 is 15 amino acids. The CDR3 region is CASSVANRPGYGYTF. CDR3 sequence (DNA): TGTGCCAGCAGCGTAGCTAACAGGCCGGGCTATGGCTACACCTTC. Together with reference TRBV9 and TRBJ1-2, the CDR3 gives the full variable domain: DSGVTQTPKHLITATGQRVTLRCSPRSGDLSVYWYQQSLDQGLQFLIQYYNGEERAKGNILERFSAQQFPDLHSELNLSSLELGDSALYFCASSVANRPGYGYTFGSGTRLTVV.

The gene calls are TRBV12-3 or TRBV12-4 and TRBJ1-2, with TRBD1 identical over 10 bases. The CDR3 sequence is 11 residues long. Trimming took 5 bases from V and 14 from J; bases not matched to a gene: 5. CDR3 sequence: CASSRQGAGTF. The CDR3 DNA reads as TGTGCCAGCAGTCGACAGGGGGCAGGGACCTTC.

This clonotype was detected a few times. The V gene is TRBV7-3, the J gene TRBJ1-4; D gene ambiguous. Deletions cut 6 bases from V and 4 bases from J, with 6 bases between. The germline V gene encodes CDR1 SGHTA and CDR2 FQGTGA. The CDR3 has 12 residues. The CDR3 sequence is CASSNSNEKLFF. The DNA for the CDR3 is TGTGCCAGCAGTAATAGTAATGAAAAACTGTTTTTT.

The chain is built from TRBV20-1 and TRBJ1-3; 7 positions match TRBD1. The germline gives CDR1 DFQATT, CDR2 SNEGSKA (reference sequence). CDR3 length equals 14 residues. Losses at the gene ends were 4 bases for V and 2 bases for J; bases not matched to a gene: 5. This CDR3 reads CSANRGVTGNTIYF. CDR3 DNA sequence: TGCAGTGCTAACAGGGGCGTCACTGGAAACACCATATATTTT.

This clonotype was counted between two and nine times. This rearrangement joins TRBV5-1 to TRBJ2-7; D might be TRBD2 (5 bases). The germline V gene has CDR1 SGHRS and CDR2 YFSETQ. The CDR3 runs 13 residues. Trimming stripped 0 bases from V and 6 bases from J, with 10 bases between. This CDR3 is CASSLGTRGEQYV. In nucleotides, the CDR3 is TGCGCCAGCAGCTTGGGGACTCGGGGCGAGCAGTACGTC.

The chain is built from TRBV7-8 and TRBJ2-7; a possible D gene is TRBD1 (6 bases). Germline values: CDR1 SGHVS, CDR2 FQNEAQ. V lost 5 bases and J lost 2, with 16 bases in between. The length of the CDR3 is 15 residues. CDR3 bases: TGTGCCAGCAGCCCTGACGGGACAAAAGCCTACGAGCAGTACTTC. The encoded protein is CASSPDGTKAYEQYF.

The chain links TRBV5-1 to TRBJ2-3; D is unclear. Germline V lookup: CDR1 SGHRS, CDR2 YFSETQ. This CDR3 has 14 residues. Trimming shortened V by 1 base and J by 5 bases, and 11 bases separated the two germline ends. The CDR3 coding sequence is TGCGCCAGCAGCTTGAACTTGGCAGGAGATACGCAGTATTTT. Protein sequence: CASSLNLAGDTQYF.